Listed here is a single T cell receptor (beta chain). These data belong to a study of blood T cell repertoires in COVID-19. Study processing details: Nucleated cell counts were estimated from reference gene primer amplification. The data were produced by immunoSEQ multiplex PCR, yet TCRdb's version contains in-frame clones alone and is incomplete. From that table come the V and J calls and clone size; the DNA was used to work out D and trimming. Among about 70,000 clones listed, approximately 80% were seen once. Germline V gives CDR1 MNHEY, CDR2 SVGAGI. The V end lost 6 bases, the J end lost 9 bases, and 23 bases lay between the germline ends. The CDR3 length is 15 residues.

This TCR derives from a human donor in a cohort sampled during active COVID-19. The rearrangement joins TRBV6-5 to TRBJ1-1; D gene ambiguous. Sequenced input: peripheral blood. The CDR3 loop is CASRPGSIEGVKAFF. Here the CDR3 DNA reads TGTGCCAGCAGACCGGGCAGCATCGAGGGTGTTAAAGCTTTCTTT.